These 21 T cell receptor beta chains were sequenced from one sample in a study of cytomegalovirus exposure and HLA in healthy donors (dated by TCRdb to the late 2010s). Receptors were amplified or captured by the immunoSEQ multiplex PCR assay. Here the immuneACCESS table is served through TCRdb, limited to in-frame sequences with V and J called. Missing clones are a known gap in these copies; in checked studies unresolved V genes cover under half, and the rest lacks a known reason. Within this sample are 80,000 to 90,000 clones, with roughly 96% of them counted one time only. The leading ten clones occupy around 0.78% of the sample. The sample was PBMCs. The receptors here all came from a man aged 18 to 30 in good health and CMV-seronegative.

This CDR3 reads CASSAASLRGLGDTQYF. CDR3 in DNA: TGTGCCAGCAGTGCCGCATCTCTCAGGGGCTTGGGGGATACGCAGTATTTT. V gene TRBV25-1 combines with J gene TRBJ2-3, with D tentatively TRBD1 (6 bases). This CDR3 comprises 17 residues. Deletions cut 4 bases from V and 6 bases from J, with 23 bases between. CDR1 is MGHDK and CDR2 is SYGVNS in the germline V gene.

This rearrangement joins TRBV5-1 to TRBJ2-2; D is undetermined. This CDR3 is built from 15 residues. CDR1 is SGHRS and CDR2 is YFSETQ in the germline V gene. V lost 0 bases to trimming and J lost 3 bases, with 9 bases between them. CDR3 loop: CASSLEARHTGELFF. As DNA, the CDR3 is TGCGCCAGCAGCTTGGAGGCTAGACACACCGGGGAGCTGTTTTTT.

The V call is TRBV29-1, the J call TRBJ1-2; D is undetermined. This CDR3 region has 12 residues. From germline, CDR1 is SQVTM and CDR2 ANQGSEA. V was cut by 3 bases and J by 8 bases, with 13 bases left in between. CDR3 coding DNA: TGCAGCGTTGAGGGAGCGGGTGCCGGCTACACCTTC. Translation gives CSVEGAGAGYTF.

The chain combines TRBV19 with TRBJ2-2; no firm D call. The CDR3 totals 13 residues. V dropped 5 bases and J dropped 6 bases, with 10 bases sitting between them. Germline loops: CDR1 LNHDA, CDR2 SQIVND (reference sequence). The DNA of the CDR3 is TGTGCCAGTAGTTGGAGCAAGGCCGGGGAGCTGTTTTTT. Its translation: CASSWSKAGELFF.

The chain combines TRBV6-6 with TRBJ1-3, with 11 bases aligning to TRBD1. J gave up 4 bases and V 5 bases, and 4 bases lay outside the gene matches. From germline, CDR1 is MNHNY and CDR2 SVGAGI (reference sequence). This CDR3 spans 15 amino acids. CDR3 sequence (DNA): TGTGCCAGCAGTGGACAGGGGGCGGAAGGAAACACCATATATTTT. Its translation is CASSGQGAEGNTIYF.

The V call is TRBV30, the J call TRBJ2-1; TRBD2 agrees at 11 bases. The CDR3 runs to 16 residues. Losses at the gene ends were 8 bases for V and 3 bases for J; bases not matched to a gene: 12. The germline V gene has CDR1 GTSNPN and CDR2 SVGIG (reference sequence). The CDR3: CATESPTSGGYNEQFF. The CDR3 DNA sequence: TGTGCCACGGAGTCCCCTACTAGCGGGGGCTACAATGAGCAGTTCTTC. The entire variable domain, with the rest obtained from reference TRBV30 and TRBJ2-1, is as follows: SQTIHQWPATLVQPVGSPLSLECTVEGTSNPNLYWYRQAAGRGLQLLFYSVGIGQISSEVPQNLSASRPQDRQFILSSKKLLLSDSGFYLCATESPTSGGYNEQFFGPGTRLTVL.

The CDR3 DNA reads as TGTGCCAGCAGCTTGGGACAAACTAGCACAGATACGCAGTATTTT. Its protein is CASSLGQTSTDTQYF. The chain employs TRBV5-6 and TRBJ2-3; D ambiguous. Germline V CDR1 and CDR2: SGHDT, YYEEEE. CDR3 length equals 15 residues. V was cut by 0 bases and J by 0 bases, with 8 bases left in between.

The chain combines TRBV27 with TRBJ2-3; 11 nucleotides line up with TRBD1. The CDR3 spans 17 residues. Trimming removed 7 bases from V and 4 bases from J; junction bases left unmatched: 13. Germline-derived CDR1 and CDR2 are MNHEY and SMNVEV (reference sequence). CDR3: CASMQDRGRRSPDTQYF. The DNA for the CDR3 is TGTGCCAGCATGCAGGACAGGGGGCGTCGTTCGCCAGATACGCAGTATTTT.

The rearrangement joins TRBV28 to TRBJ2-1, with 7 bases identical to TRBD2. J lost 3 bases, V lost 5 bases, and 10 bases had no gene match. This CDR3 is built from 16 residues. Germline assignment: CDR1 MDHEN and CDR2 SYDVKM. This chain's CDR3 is CASSLGRLAIYNEQFF. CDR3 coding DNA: TGTGCCAGCAGTCTCGGTCGACTAGCCATCTACAATGAGCAGTTCTTC.

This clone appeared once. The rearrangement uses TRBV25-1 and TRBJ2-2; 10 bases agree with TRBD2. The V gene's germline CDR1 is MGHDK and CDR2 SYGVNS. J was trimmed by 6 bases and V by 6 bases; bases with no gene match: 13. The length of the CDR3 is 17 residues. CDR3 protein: CASSPRISGRAAGELFF. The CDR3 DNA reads TGTGCCAGCAGCCCTAGGATAAGCGGGAGGGCCGCCGGGGAGCTGTTTTTT.

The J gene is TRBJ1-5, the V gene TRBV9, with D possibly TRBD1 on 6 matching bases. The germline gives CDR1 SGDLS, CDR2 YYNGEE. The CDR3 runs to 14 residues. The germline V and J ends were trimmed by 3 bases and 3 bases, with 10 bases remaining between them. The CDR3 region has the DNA TGTGCCAGCAGCGCACAGGGTTCCAATCAGCCCCAGCATTTT. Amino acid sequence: CASSAQGSNQPQHF.

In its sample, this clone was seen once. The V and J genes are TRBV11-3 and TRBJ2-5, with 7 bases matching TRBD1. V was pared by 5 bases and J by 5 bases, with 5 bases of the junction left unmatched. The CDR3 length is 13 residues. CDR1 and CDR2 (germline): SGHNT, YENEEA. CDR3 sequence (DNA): TGTGCCAGCAGCCCTAGCAGGGGGGAGACCCAGTACTTC. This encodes CASSPSRGETQYF.

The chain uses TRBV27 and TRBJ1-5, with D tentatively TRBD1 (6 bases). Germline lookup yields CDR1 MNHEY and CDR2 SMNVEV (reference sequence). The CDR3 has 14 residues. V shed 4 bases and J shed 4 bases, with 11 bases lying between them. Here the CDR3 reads CASSSRGGNQPQHF. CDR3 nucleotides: TGTGCCAGCAGTTCAAGGGGGGGGAATCAGCCCCAGCATTTT.

CDR3 protein: CASSLDFSQPQHF. The CDR3, as DNA: TGTGCCAGCAGCTTAGATTTCAGTCAGCCCCAGCATTTT. The genes are TRBV11-2 and TRBJ1-5; no clear D gene. The CDR3 sequence is 13 residues long. Trimming left V 0 bases short and J 6 bases short, with 6 bases between. The germline CDR1 and CDR2 sequences are SGHAT and FQNNGV.

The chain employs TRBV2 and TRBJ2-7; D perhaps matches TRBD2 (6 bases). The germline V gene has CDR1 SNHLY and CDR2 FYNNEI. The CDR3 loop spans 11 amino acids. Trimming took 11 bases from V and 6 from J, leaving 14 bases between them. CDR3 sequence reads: CASSLALEQYV. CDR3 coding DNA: TGTGCCTCATCCCTAGCGCTCGAGCAGTACGTC.

This CDR3 is CASSPYASSAFTDTQYF. CDR3 nucleotide sequence: TGCGCCAGCAGCCCCTACGCCTCTAGCGCATTCACAGATACGCAGTATTTT. The chain couples TRBV5-1 to TRBJ2-3; TRBD2 might be the D (6 bases). The CDR3 loop spans 17 amino acids. V was clipped by 4 bases and J by 2 bases, with 20 bases between them. Germline CDR1 is SGHRS and CDR2 is YFSETQ.

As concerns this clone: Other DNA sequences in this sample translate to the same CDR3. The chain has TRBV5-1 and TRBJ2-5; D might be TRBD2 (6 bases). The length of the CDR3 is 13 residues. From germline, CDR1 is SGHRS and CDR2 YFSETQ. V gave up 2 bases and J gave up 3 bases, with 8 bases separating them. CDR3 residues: CASSFPGEETQYF. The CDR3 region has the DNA TGCGCCAGCAGCTTCCCGGGAGAAGAGACCCAGTACTTC. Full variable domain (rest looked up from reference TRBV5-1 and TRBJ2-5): KAGVTQTPRYLIKTRGQQVTLSCSPISGHRSVSWYQQTPGQGLQFLFEYFSETQRNKGNFPGRFSGRQFSNSRSEMNVSTLELGDSALYLCASSFPGEETQYFGPGTRLLVL.

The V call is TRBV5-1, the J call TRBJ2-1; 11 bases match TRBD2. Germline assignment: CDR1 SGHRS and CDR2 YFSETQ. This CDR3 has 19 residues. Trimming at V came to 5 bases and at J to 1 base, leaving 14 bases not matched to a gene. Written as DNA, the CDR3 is TGCGCCAGCAGGAGACTAGCGGGGATGAGTACGGAATCCTACAATGAGCAGTTCTTC. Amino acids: CASRRLAGMSTESYNEQFF.

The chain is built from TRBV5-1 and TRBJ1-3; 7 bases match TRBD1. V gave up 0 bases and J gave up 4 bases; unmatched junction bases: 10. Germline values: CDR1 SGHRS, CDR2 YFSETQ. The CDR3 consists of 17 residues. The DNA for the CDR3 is TGCGCCAGCAGCTTGGCCATTGAGGGGGCGCAAGGAAACACCATATATTTT. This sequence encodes CASSLAIEGAQGNTIYF. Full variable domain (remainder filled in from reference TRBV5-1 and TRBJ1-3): KAGVTQTPRYLIKTRGQQVTLSCSPISGHRSVSWYQQTPGQGLQFLFEYFSETQRNKGNFPGRFSGRQFSNSRSEMNVSTLELGDSALYLCASSLAIEGAQGNTIYFGEGSWLTVV.

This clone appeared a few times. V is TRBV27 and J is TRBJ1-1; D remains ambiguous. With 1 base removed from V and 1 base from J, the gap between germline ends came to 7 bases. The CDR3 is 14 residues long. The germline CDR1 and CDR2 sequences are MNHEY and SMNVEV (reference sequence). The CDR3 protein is CASSLLGGNTEAFF. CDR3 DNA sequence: TGTGCCAGCAGTTTATTGGGAGGGAACACTGAAGCTTTCTTT.

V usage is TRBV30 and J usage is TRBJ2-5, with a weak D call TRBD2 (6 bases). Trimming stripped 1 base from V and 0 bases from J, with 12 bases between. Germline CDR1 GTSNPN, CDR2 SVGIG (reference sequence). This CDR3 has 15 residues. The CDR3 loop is CAWSASEWYQETQYF. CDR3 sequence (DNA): TGTGCCTGGAGTGCTAGCGAGTGGTACCAAGAGACCCAGTACTTC.